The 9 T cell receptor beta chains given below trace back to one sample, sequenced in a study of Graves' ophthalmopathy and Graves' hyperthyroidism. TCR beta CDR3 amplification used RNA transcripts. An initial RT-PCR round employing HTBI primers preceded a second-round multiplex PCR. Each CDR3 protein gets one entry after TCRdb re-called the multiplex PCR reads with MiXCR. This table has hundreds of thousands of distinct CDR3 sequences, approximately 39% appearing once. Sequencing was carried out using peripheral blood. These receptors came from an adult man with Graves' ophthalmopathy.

The CDR3 bases are TGCAGTGCTAGGGAGGGGGGCCCGGGAACTAATGAAAAACTGTTTTTT. Translation: CSAREGGPGTNEKLFF. The chain is built from TRBV20-1 and TRBJ1-4; D perhaps matches TRBD1 (6 bases). This CDR3 contains 16 residues. The germline V and J ends were trimmed by 3 bases and 1 base, with 15 bases remaining between them. CDR1 is DFQATT, CDR2 SNEGSKA, per germline (reference sequence).

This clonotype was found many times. The CDR3 nucleotides are TGTGCCAGCAGCTTGGGGGGATACTATGGCTACACCTTC. Translation gives CASSLGGYYGYTF. The V call is TRBV11-2, the J call TRBJ1-2, with D perhaps matching TRBD1 (5 bases). CDR3 size: 13 residues. CDR1 SGHAT and CDR2 FQNNGV come from the germline V gene. The ends were cut back, 3 bases at V and 3 bases at J, with 8 bases in the middle.

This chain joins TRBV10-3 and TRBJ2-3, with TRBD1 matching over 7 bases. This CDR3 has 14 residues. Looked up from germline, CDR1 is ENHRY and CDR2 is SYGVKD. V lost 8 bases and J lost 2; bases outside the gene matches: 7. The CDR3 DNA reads TGTGCCATCGGACGGGACAGAATCACAGATACGCAGTATTTT. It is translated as CAIGRDRITDTQYF.

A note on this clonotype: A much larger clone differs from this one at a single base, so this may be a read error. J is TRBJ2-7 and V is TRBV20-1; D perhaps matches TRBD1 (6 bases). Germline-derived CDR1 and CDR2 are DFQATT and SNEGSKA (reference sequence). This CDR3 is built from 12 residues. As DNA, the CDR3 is TGCAATGCTGCGACAGGATCCTACGAGCAGTACTTC. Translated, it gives CNAATGSYEQYF.

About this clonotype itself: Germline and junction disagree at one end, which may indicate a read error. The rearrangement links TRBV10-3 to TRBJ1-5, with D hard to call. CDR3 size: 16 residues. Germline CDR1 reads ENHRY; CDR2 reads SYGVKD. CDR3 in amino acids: CASSSHHGIDNQPQHF. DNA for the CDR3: TGTGCCAGCAGTTCCCACCATGGGATAGACAATCAGCCCCAGCATTTT.

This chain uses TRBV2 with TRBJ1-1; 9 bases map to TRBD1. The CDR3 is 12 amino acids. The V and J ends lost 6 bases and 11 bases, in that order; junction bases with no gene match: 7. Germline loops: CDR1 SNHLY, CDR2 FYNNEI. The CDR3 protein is CASSWDRESAFF. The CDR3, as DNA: TGTGCCAGCAGCTGGGACAGGGAATCGGCTTTCTTT.

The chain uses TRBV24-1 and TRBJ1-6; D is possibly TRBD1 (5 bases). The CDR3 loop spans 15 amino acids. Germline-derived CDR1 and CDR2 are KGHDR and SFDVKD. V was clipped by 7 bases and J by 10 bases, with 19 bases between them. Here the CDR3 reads CATRNGTTAESPLHF. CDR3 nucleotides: TGTGCCACCAGGAATGGGACGACCGCCGAATCACCCCTCCACTTT.

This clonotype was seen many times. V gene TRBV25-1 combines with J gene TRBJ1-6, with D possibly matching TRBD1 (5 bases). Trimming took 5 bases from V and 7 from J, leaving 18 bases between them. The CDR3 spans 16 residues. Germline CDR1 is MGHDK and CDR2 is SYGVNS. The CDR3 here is CASSPAGGTGNSPLHF. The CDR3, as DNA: TGTGCCAGCAGTCCAGCAGGAGGGACTGGGAATTCACCCCTCCACTTT.

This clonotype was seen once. CDR3 sequence reads: CRFGHSTGEQYF. The DNA for the CDR3 is TGCAGATTTGGGCATTCCACCGGGGAGCAGTACTTC. J is TRBJ2-7 and V is TRBV29-1; D is unclear. Germline CDR1 reads SQVTM; CDR2 reads ANQGSEA. This CDR3 has 12 residues.